One sample yielded the 16 T cell receptor beta chains listed below, sequenced in a study of cytomegalovirus exposure and HLA in healthy donors. Primers included in the PCR were 60 Vbeta and 13 Jbeta primers. Measured with immunoSEQ multiplex PCR; TCRdb has only the in-frame clones, and not every one. The sample yields under 250,000 clones, approximately 83% seen once. Sequenced sample: PBMCs. The receptors shown here come from a woman in her 50s in good health and CMV-seropositive.

V usage is TRBV7-8 and J usage is TRBJ1-3, with a tentative D call TRBD1 (5 bases). The CDR3 has 17 amino acids. The ends were cut back, 5 bases at V and 4 bases at J, with 21 bases in the middle. Germline CDR1 and CDR2: SGHVS and FQNEAQ. CDR3 nucleotides: TGTGCCAGCAGCCCCCGCCGACAGCGAATCCTAGGAAACACCATATATTTT. Amino acid sequence: CASSPRRQRILGNTIYF.

The chain uses TRBV18 and TRBJ1-2, with a tentative D call TRBD1 (6 bases). The CDR3 extends over 14 amino acids. V dropped 0 bases and J dropped 3 bases, with 8 bases sitting between them. Germline CDR1 KGHSH, CDR2 LQKENI. CDR3 residues: CASSPPDRDYGYTF. In DNA form, the CDR3 reads TGTGCCAGCTCACCACCGGACAGAGACTATGGCTACACCTTC.

The chain uses TRBV7-9 and TRBJ1-2; TRBD1 matches 10 bases. V lost 5 bases to trimming and J lost 7 bases; unmatched junction nucleotides: 7. This CDR3 has 14 amino acids. The germline CDR1 and CDR2 sequences are SEHNR and FQNEAQ (reference sequence). CDR3 in DNA: TGTGCCAGCAGCCCCCGGACAGGGGGGTTTGGCTACACCTTC. Translating it yields CASSPRTGGFGYTF.

This chain connects TRBV6-6 to TRBJ1-2; D is uncertain. Between the trimmed V and J ends, which lost 5 bases and 8 bases, there was a span of 15 bases. CDR3 length equals 13 residues. Germline lookup yields CDR1 MNHNY and CDR2 SVGAGI (reference sequence). The DNA for the CDR3 is TGTGCCAGCAGTCCGGACCAAGCGGGGGGCTACACCTTC. Its translation is CASSPDQAGGYTF.

This rearrangement joins TRBV9 to TRBJ1-3; D is unclear. V lost 3 bases and J 4 bases, leaving 11 bases between the germline ends. The CDR3 runs to 14 residues. CDR1 SGDLS and CDR2 YYNGEE come from the germline V gene. CDR3 amino acids: CASSDTAVGNTIYF. The CDR3 DNA reads TGTGCCAGCAGCGATACTGCGGTGGGAAACACCATATATTTT.

In its sample, this clone was seen a few times. This chain connects TRBV4-3 to TRBJ1-2; D gene unclear. CDR3 length: 14 amino acids. Germline CDR1 and CDR2: LGHNA and YSLEER. V gave up 2 bases and J gave up 4 bases, with 11 bases separating them. CDR3 sequence (DNA): TGCGCCAGCAGCCAATCGTTGAACAGCTATGGCTACACCTTC. Residues: CASSQSLNSYGYTF.

For this clone: Relative to the germline gene, one junction end is altered; a read error may explain this. The chain uses TRBV7-9 and TRBJ1-1; D gene ambiguous. The CDR3 spans 12 residues. Germline V gene sequence: CDR1 SEHNR, CDR2 FQNEAQ (reference sequence). The CDR3 reads CSSSFTPLGAFF. The CDR3 nucleotides read TGTTCCAGCAGCTTTACCCCTCTCGGGGCTTTCTTT. The entire variable domain, with the rest obtained from reference TRBV7-9 and TRBJ1-1, is as follows: DTGVSQNPRHKITKRGQNVTFRCDPISEHNRLYWYRQTLGQGPEFLTYFQNEAQLEKSRLLSDRFSAERPKGSFSTLEIQRTEQGDSAMYLCSSSFTPLGAFFGQGTRLTVV.

This clone was observed a single time. This chain connects TRBV30 to TRBJ1-5, with 7 positions matching TRBD1. With V trimmed by 3 bases and J by 0 bases, 11 bases remained unmatched. The CDR3 sequence is 17 residues long. Germline CDR1 is GTSNPN and CDR2 is SVGIG (reference sequence). CDR3 loop: CAWSSGTASYSNQPQHF. Written as DNA, the CDR3 is TGTGCCTGGAGCTCCGGGACAGCCTCTTATAGCAATCAGCCCCAGCATTTT. The full variable domain, rest sourced from reference TRBV30 and TRBJ1-5, is SQTIHQWPATLVQPVGSPLSLECTVEGTSNPNLYWYRQAAGRGLQLLFYSVGIGQISSEVPQNLSASRPQDRQFILSSKKLLLSDSGFYLCAWSSGTASYSNQPQHFGDGTRLSIL.

The V gene is TRBV6-4, the J gene TRBJ2-2, with 12 nucleotides matching TRBD2. Per germline, CDR1 MRHNA and CDR2 SNTAGT. The CDR3 loop spans 16 amino acids. Trimming took 6 bases from V and 4 from J; bases not matched to a gene: 6. DNA of the CDR3: TGTGCCAGCAGCCGACTAGCGGGGGATGCCACCGGGGAGCTGTTTTTT. Its protein product is CASSRLAGDATGELFF.

The chain combines TRBV5-1 with TRBJ1-2; D not resolved. CDR1 SGHRS and CDR2 YFSETQ come from the germline V gene. Deletions cut 4 bases from V and 3 bases from J, with 10 bases between. The CDR3 is 13 amino acids. Here the CDR3 reads CASSMDGYYGYTF. CDR3 coding DNA: TGCGCCAGCAGCATGGACGGGTACTATGGCTACACCTTC.

V usage is TRBV5-1 and J usage is TRBJ2-2, with D possibly TRBD1 on 5 matching bases. There are 15 residues in the CDR3. V lost 2 bases and J 5 bases, leaving 13 bases between the germline ends. Germline CDR1 reads SGHRS; CDR2 reads YFSETQ. The CDR3 nucleotides are TGCGCCAGCAGCTTTTCAGGGTCGGAAACCGGGGAGCTGTTTTTT. Translation gives CASSFSGSETGELFF.

The chain uses TRBV28 and TRBJ1-1; D remains ambiguous. This CDR3 spans 15 amino acids. V was trimmed by 6 bases and J by 1 base, leaving 15 bases between them. Germline V gene sequence: CDR1 MDHEN, CDR2 SYDVKM. For the CDR3, the DNA is TGTGCCAGCAGGTCCGAAGCCGGGAAGAACACTGAAGCTTTCTTT. Translation gives CASRSEAGKNTEAFF.

The chain is built from TRBV6-5 and TRBJ1-2, with a possible D match to TRBD1 (5 bases). V gave up 2 bases and J gave up 7 bases, with 14 bases separating them. The length of the CDR3 is 14 residues. Germline V gene lookup returns CDR1 MNHEY and CDR2 SVGAGI. CDR3 in DNA: TGTGCCAGCAGTTACGGTCTCTTTAGGGGTGGCTACACCTTC. It specifies CASSYGLFRGGYTF.

The rearrangement links TRBV5-1 to TRBJ2-2, with D possibly matching TRBD2 (6 bases). The CDR3 consists of 16 residues. V was pared by 0 bases and J by 4 bases, with 13 bases between. Germline V gene data show CDR1 as SGHRS and CDR2 as YFSETQ. CDR3 DNA: TGCGCCAGCAGCTTGGCCGGAGGGGTGAGCACCGGGGAGCTGTTTTTT. Translated, it gives CASSLAGGVSTGELFF.

The chain combines TRBV11-2 with TRBJ2-5; D may be TRBD1 (5 bases). The V end lost 2 bases, the J end lost 3 bases, and 7 bases lay between the germline ends. The CDR3 runs 13 residues. Germline assignment: CDR1 SGHAT and CDR2 FQNNGV. CDR3 bases: TGTGCCAGCAGCTTATTAGGGGAAGAGACCCAGTACTTC. Encoded protein: CASSLLGEETQYF.

The chain joins TRBV7-9 to TRBJ2-7, with D perhaps matching TRBD2 (5 bases). This CDR3 is built from 14 residues. V was cut by 1 base and J by 0 bases, with 7 bases left in between. Germline V gene lookup returns CDR1 SEHNR and CDR2 FQNEAQ (reference sequence). The CDR3 sequence is CASSLESGSYEQYF. CDR3 bases: TGTGCCAGCAGCTTAGAAAGCGGCTCCTACGAGCAGTACTTC.